These 27 T cell receptor beta chains were all obtained from the same sample, sequenced in a study of regulatory dendritic cells for organ transplantation. Generated by immunoSEQ multiplex PCR, the TCRdb table keeps only in-frame clones and is missing some. The sample shows 20,000 to 25,000 clones, 74% of them seen only once. Sequenced: memory CD4+ T cells from blood. Subset defined: CD45RO+ memory T cells. Source of these receptors: a human donor in good health.

V usage is TRBV2 and J usage is TRBJ2-1; D call uncertain. This CDR3 is 13 amino acids long. CDR1 is SNHLY, CDR2 FYNNEI, per germline. V gave up 7 bases and J gave up 1 base, with 8 bases separating them. The CDR3 is CASNLGSYNEQFF. CDR3 nucleotide sequence: TGTGCCAGCAATCTCGGTTCCTACAATGAGCAGTTCTTC.

The chain's CDR3 is CASSFTGEDHEQYF. CDR3 nucleotides: TGTGCCAGCAGCTTTACAGGGGAGGACCACGAGCAGTACTTC. J is TRBJ2-7 and V is TRBV7-9; perhaps TRBD1 as D (7 bases). This CDR3 is 14 amino acids long. Trimming stripped 3 bases from V and 5 bases from J, with 14 bases between. Per germline, CDR1 SEHNR and CDR2 FQNEAQ (reference sequence).

The chain uses TRBV5-1 and TRBJ2-6, with D maybe TRBD1 (5 bases). V dropped 4 bases and J dropped 0 bases, with 11 bases sitting between them. The CDR3 is 16 amino acids. CDR1 is SGHRS, CDR2 YFSETQ, per germline. CDR3 protein: CASSATVGSGANVLTF. Written as DNA, the CDR3 is TGCGCCAGCAGCGCGACAGTGGGCTCTGGGGCCAACGTCCTGACTTTC.

CDR3 bases: TGTGCCATCAGGCAGGGATTGGGCAATCAGCCCCAGCATTTT. Its protein product is CAIRQGLGNQPQHF. The chain couples TRBV10-3 to TRBJ1-5; D perhaps matches TRBD1 (5 bases). The CDR3 contains 14 residues. Deletions cut 6 bases from V and 2 bases from J, with 11 bases between. Germline V gives CDR1 ENHRY, CDR2 SYGVKD.

The rearrangement links TRBV29-1 to TRBJ2-3; 7 bases map to TRBD1. The CDR3 runs to 14 residues. In germline, CDR1 is SQVTM, CDR2 ANQGSEA. V trimming: 4 bases; J trimming: 5 bases; junction bases outside the gene matches: 9. In DNA, the CDR3 is TGCAGCGTTGGCCAGACAGGGTCGGGAGATACGCAGTATTTT. Its translation is CSVGQTGSGDTQYF.

The rearrangement uses TRBV18 and TRBJ1-2; no clear D. Germline loops: CDR1 KGHSH, CDR2 LQKENI. The CDR3 contains 13 residues. V was shortened by 7 bases and J by 6 bases, with 15 bases between the two germline ends. The CDR3 protein is CASYKSPLDGYTF. The CDR3, as DNA: TGTGCCAGCTATAAGAGCCCCCTTGATGGCTACACCTTC.

The V and J genes are TRBV19 and TRBJ2-1, with a possible D match to TRBD1 (6 bases). The germline CDR1 and CDR2 sequences are LNHDA and SQIVND (reference sequence). The CDR3 length is 15 residues. V was trimmed by 10 bases and J by 2 bases, leaving 18 bases between them. CDR3 bases: TGTGCCACTACACCCGACAGGTACCCCTACAATGAGCAGTTCTTC. The encoded protein is CATTPDRYPYNEQFF.

This chain links TRBV7-3 with TRBJ2-7, with 7 positions matching TRBD1. The length of the CDR3 is 13 residues. V gave up 4 bases and J gave up 6 bases; unmatched junction bases: 6. Germline assignment: CDR1 SGHTA and CDR2 FQGTGA. The CDR3 DNA follows: TGTGCCAGCAGCTATACAACAGGGGCCGAGCAGTACTTC. Amino acids: CASSYTTGAEQYF. The full variable domain, completed using reference TRBV7-3 and TRBJ2-7, is GAGVSQTPSNKVTEKGKYVELRCDPISGHTALYWYRQSLGQGPEFLIYFQGTGAADDSGLPNDRFFAVRPEGSVSTLKIQRTERGDSAVYLCASSYTTGAEQYFGPGTRLTVT.

The V call is TRBV5-4, the J call TRBJ2-3, with D tentatively TRBD2 (5 bases). The V and J ends lost 4 bases and 4 bases respectively, with 13 bases between them. The CDR3 has 14 amino acids. Germline V gives CDR1 SGHNT, CDR2 YYREEE (reference sequence). The CDR3, as DNA: TGTGCCAGCAGCCCTAGGACTCGCCCAGATACGCAGTATTTT. Its protein product is CASSPRTRPDTQYF.

For the CDR3, the DNA is TGTGCCAGTAGTATCTCGGACAGGTCCGAGCAGTACTTC. It yields the protein CASSISDRSEQYF. V and J are TRBV19 and TRBJ2-7; 7 bases are a match to TRBD1. CDR3 length: 13 residues. The trim removed 3 bases at V and 6 bases at J, leaving 5 bases unmatched. Germline V gene data show CDR1 as LNHDA and CDR2 as SQIVND (reference sequence).

The genes are TRBV11-3 and TRBJ1-1, with TRBD1 matching over 10 bases. The CDR3 has 14 amino acids. Germline CDR1 and CDR2: SGHNT and YENEEA. V shed 8 bases and J 4 bases; nucleotides not matched to a gene: 7. CDR3 sequence: CASRDRGGSTEAFF. CDR3 bases: TGTGCCAGCCGGGACAGGGGAGGGAGCACTGAAGCTTTCTTT.

This chain links TRBV7-8 with TRBJ2-5; D is perhaps TRBD2 (6 bases). The ends were cut back, 4 bases at V and 4 bases at J, with 16 bases in the middle. This CDR3 contains 15 residues. The germline gives CDR1 SGHVS, CDR2 FQNEAQ. Written as DNA, the CDR3 is TGTGCCAGCAGCTCTGGGCGGGGAGGCTCAGAGACCCAGTACTTC. Translation: CASSSGRGGSETQYF. The whole variable domain, filled in from reference TRBV7-8 and TRBJ2-5, reads GAGVSQSPRYKVAKRGQDVALRCDPISGHVSLFWYQQALGQGPEFLTYFQNEAQLDKSGLPSDRFFAERPEGSVSTLKIQRTQQEDSAVYLCASSSGRGGSETQYFGPGTRLLVL.

The rearrangement links TRBV28 to TRBJ2-1; 8 nucleotides agree with TRBD2. The CDR3 loop spans 14 amino acids. Germline trimming cut 4 bases from V and 10 bases from J; bases unmatched to any gene: 9. Germline CDR1 is MDHEN and CDR2 is SYDVKM. CDR3 bases: TGTGCCAGCAGTTCCCCGGGCAGCGGGGGAGAGCAGTTCTTC. Translated, it gives CASSSPGSGGEQFF.

The CDR3 protein is CASSLGGLAADTQYF. CDR3 DNA sequence: TGTGCCAGCAGCTTAGGGGGGCTAGCGGCAGATACGCAGTATTTT. This chain connects TRBV11-2 to TRBJ2-3; perhaps TRBD2 as D (7 bases). The CDR3 contains 15 residues. Trimming took off 1 base at V and 4 bases at J, with 12 bases between the two ends. Germline-derived CDR1 and CDR2 are SGHAT and FQNNGV.

The chain recombines TRBV11-3 with TRBJ1-2; 7 bases are a match to TRBD1. There are 17 residues in the CDR3. From germline, CDR1 is SGHNT and CDR2 YENEEA. Trimming at V came to 0 bases and at J to 2 bases, leaving 9 bases not matched to a gene. CDR3 residues: CASSLDGDRVLNYGYTF. For the CDR3, the DNA is TGTGCCAGCAGCTTAGATGGAGACAGGGTTCTAAACTATGGCTACACCTTC.

The CDR3, as DNA: TGCGCCAGCAGCCAAGCGGGGAGGACAGGTCACGAGCAGTACTTC. Amino acids: CASSQAGRTGHEQYF. The V call is TRBV4-1, the J call TRBJ2-7, with D tentatively TRBD1 (7 bases). The CDR3 has 15 residues. Trimming took 1 base from V and 5 from J, leaving 15 bases between them. CDR1 and CDR2 (germline): MGHRA, YSYEKL.

The chain recombines TRBV7-9 with TRBJ1-2, with 8 bases fitting TRBD1. With 2 bases clipped from V and 2 bases from J, the junction kept 7 bases outside the gene matches. Germline V CDR1 and CDR2: SEHNR, FQNEAQ (reference sequence). The CDR3 is made up of 16 amino acids. The CDR3 protein is CASSLFSGGSNYGYTF. As DNA, the CDR3 is TGTGCCAGCAGCTTATTCTCAGGGGGCTCAAACTATGGCTACACCTTC.

The chain combines TRBV6-5 with TRBJ1-1; D may be TRBD1 (5 bases). Trimming took off 6 bases at V and 1 base at J, with 9 bases between the two ends. The CDR3 covers 13 residues. Germline V gives CDR1 MNHEY, CDR2 SVGAGI. CDR3 bases: TGTGCCAGCAGGACAGAATCGAACACTGAAGCTTTCTTT. Translating gives CASRTESNTEAFF.

The V gene is TRBV18, the J gene TRBJ2-2; TRBD1 agrees at 7 bases. Trimming removed 6 bases from V and 3 bases from J; junction bases left unmatched: 4. The CDR3 sequence is 14 residues long. Germline V gene lookup returns CDR1 KGHSH and CDR2 LQKENI. CDR3 residues: CASSSGTDTGELFF. CDR3 nucleotide sequence: TGTGCCAGCTCTTCAGGGACAGACACCGGGGAGCTGTTTTTT.

This chain joins TRBV19 and TRBJ1-6; D might be TRBD1 (6 bases). CDR1 LNHDA and CDR2 SQIVND come from the germline V gene (reference sequence). This CDR3 is built from 16 residues. Trimming took 4 bases from V and 3 from J, leaving 13 bases between them. This CDR3 is CASSKQGDGYNSPLHF. In DNA, the CDR3 is TGTGCCAGTAGTAAACAGGGCGACGGCTATAATTCACCCCTCCACTTT. Supplemented by reference TRBV19 and TRBJ1-6, the full variable domain reads DGGITQSPKYLFRKEGQNVTLSCEQNLNHDAMYWYRQDPGQGLRLIYYSQIVNDFQKGDIAEGYSVSREKKESFPLTVTSAQKNPTAFYLCASSKQGDGYNSPLHFGNGTRLTVT.

V and J are TRBV2 and TRBJ2-1; TRBD2 aligns across 9 bases. The junction had 8 bases not matched to a gene; V was cut back by 6 bases and J by 5 bases. The CDR3 is 15 residues long. Germline CDR1 SNHLY, CDR2 FYNNEI. The CDR3, as DNA: TGTGCCAGCAGGGCGGGACTAGCCATTAACAATGAGCAGTTCTTC. Its translation is CASRAGLAINNEQFF.

This clone was seen more than once but under ten times. The genes are TRBV6-5 and TRBJ1-1, with TRBD1 as a possible D gene (6 bases). The V gene lost 6 bases and the J gene lost 2 bases, with 16 bases spanning the gap. The CDR3 length is 15 residues. Germline assignment: CDR1 MNHEY and CDR2 SVGAGI. The CDR3 coding sequence is TGTGCCAGCAGGTCCCAGGGACAAGTTAACACTGAAGCTTTCTTT. Translation: CASRSQGQVNTEAFF.

The rearrangement links TRBV19 to TRBJ2-3, with a weak D call TRBD1 (6 bases). Trimming removed 6 bases at V and 1 base at J, with 23 bases between. Germline assignment: CDR1 LNHDA and CDR2 SQIVND (reference sequence). The length of the CDR3 is 18 residues. The CDR3 coding sequence is TGTGCCAGTAGAGGAGGACAGCTGGGGCTGGTCGGCACAGATACGCAGTATTTT. It encodes CASRGGQLGLVGTDTQYF. Looking up the rest from reference TRBV19 and TRBJ2-3 gives the full variable domain: DGGITQSPKYLFRKEGQNVTLSCEQNLNHDAMYWYRQDPGQGLRLIYYSQIVNDFQKGDIAEGYSVSREKKESFPLTVTSAQKNPTAFYLCASRGGQLGLVGTDTQYFGPGTRLTVL.

The V gene is TRBV9, the J gene TRBJ1-2; TRBD1 matches at 12 bases. V trimming: 2 bases; J trimming: 8 bases; junction bases outside the gene matches: 10. Looked up from germline, CDR1 is SGDLS and CDR2 is YYNGEE. The CDR3 is made up of 16 amino acids. DNA for the CDR3: TGTGCCAGCAGCGTGGGACAGGGGGCATTCACGGGGGGCTACACCTTC. Translation: CASSVGQGAFTGGYTF.

The chain couples TRBV6-1 to TRBJ2-5; possible D gene TRBD2, 5 bases. The CDR3 totals 12 residues. The germline gives CDR1 MNHNS, CDR2 SASEGT. The V and J ends lost 4 bases and 5 bases respectively, with 8 bases between them. The CDR3 reads CASSAWEETQYF. As DNA, the CDR3 is TGTGCCAGCAGTGCCTGGGAGGAGACCCAGTACTTC.

The J gene is TRBJ1-6, the V gene TRBV7-2; the D gene is possibly TRBD1 (6 bases). Germline lookup yields CDR1 SGHTA and CDR2 FQGNSA. The CDR3 sequence is 13 residues long. V lost 8 bases, J lost 5 bases, and 10 bases lay in between. The CDR3 nucleotides are TGTGCCAGCCAGGGGTTCCATAATTCACCCCTCCACTTT. Amino acids: CASQGFHNSPLHF. The variable domain in full, completed from reference TRBV7-2 and TRBJ1-6, reads GAGVSQSPSNKVTEKGKDVELRCDPISGHTALYWYRQSLGQGLEFLIYFQGNSAPDKSGLPSDRFSAERTGGSVSTLTIQRTQQEDSAVYLCASQGFHNSPLHFGNGTRLTVT.

The chain employs TRBV5-5 and TRBJ1-5; D perhaps matches TRBD1 (6 bases). V was clipped by 4 bases and J by 5 bases, with 10 bases between them. CDR3 length: 13 amino acids. Germline V gene lookup returns CDR1 SGHKS and CDR2 YYEKEE (reference sequence). The CDR3 region has the DNA TGTGCCAGCAGCCCCGCAGGGGATCAGCCCCAGCATTTT. Protein sequence: CASSPAGDQPQHF.